Listed below are T cell receptor beta chains from one sample, sequenced in a study of cytomegalovirus exposure and HLA in healthy donors. Assay: immunoSEQ multiplex PCR; the TCRdb copy retains only in-frame clones and omits some. The sample contains about 93,000 clones, under 90% of which appear only once. The sample was PBMCs. The receptors come from a man aged 50 or older in good health and CMV-seronegative. Each CDR3 is given with its conserved first and last residue. Size is omitted from some rows. Given values are once, few, many or a class for expanded clones.

clone_size j_call v_call cdr3_aa
- TRBJ2-7 TRBV6-1 CASLLVTGSYEQYF
- TRBJ2-4 TRBV14 CASSPLGGEGKNIQYF
- TRBJ2-1 TRBV28 CASSSISGGSYNEQFF
- TRBJ2-1 TRBV7-2 CASSLTGGEAEQFF
- TRBJ1-1 TRBV5-1 CASSGTGATEAFF
- TRBJ2-2 TRBV9 CASSVVAGASGELFF
once TRBJ1-4 TRBV12-2 CASRLNGQGSKEKLFF
- TRBJ2-7 TRBV4-1 CASSQSSTSGPYEQYF
once TRBJ2-4 TRBV5-5 CASRSEPGTLAKNIQYF
- TRBJ2-1 TRBV9 CASSAPPRSEQFF
- TRBJ2-6 TRBV7-9 CASSSHWGEGSGANVLTF
- TRBJ2-1 TRBV28 CASRGSYNEQFF
- - TRBV27 CASSLSASAREQYF
once TRBJ2-3 TRBV10-2 CASMTSGSREDTQYF
- TRBJ2-3 TRBV6-5 CASSYSLSTDTQYF
- TRBJ1-1 TRBV28 CASSFRVNTEAFF
- TRBJ2-1 TRBV5-1 CASSGGAGEAYNEQFF
- TRBJ1-3 TRBV7-9 CASSSRQGAGGNTIYF
- TRBJ2-7 TRBV6-1 CAVIAVNSYEQYF
- TRBJ2-3 TRBV5-1 CASSLTRAEYTQYF
- TRBJ2-3 TRBV7-9 CASSSSGNPDTQYF
- TRBJ2-5 TRBV15 CATSSGSRETQYF
- TRBJ2-7 TRBV6-5 CASSYSTLQGYEQYF
few TRBJ1-2 TRBV19 CASSLGSFYGYTF
few TRBJ1-4 TRBV5-1 CASSLQTGSRGEKLFF
- TRBJ2-7 TRBV5-1 CASSPMDRGGYEQYF
- TRBJ1-1 TRBV6-5 CASRNDRGNTEAFF
- TRBJ1-4 TRBV19 CASSIRQYEKLFF
- TRBJ2-3 TRBV19 CASSIDLGQGTDTQYF
- TRBJ1-2 TRBV6-1 CASSFPGPQGYGYTF
- TRBJ2-5 TRBV7-7 CASSEGQVQTQYF
- TRBJ2-5 TRBV28 CASSSRTWASGGQETQYF
- TRBJ2-1 TRBV5-6 CASSSSSGTGEQFF
- TRBJ1-1 TRBV28 CASSFPTGWDTEAFF
- TRBJ2-3 TRBV29-1 CSVAVGGRAPDTQYF
- TRBJ2-1 TRBV28 CASSPPRGGLVEQFF
- TRBJ2-3 TRBV29-1 CSVVRGPLPDTQYF
- TRBJ2-7 TRBV5-1 CASSLNRELGYEQYF
- TRBJ2-1 TRBV15 CATSRAPTGGNEQFF